Presented here are 4 T cell receptor beta chains from one specimen sequenced in a study of T-cell reconstitution after alpha-beta-depleted transplantation in children. Construction of the TCRbeta library involved unique molecular identifiers. One entry per CDR3 protein, called by TCRdb with MiXCR from the PCR reads. This table holds about 610,000 distinct CDR3 sequences, about 10% found once. Specimen: PBMCs from the stem cell graft donor, collected from the stem cell graft. The receptors here all came from a human donor who donated a stem cell graft to a child with acute myeloid leukemia.

This clonotype has ten or more counts. V gene TRBV10-3 combines with J gene TRBJ2-7, with D tentatively TRBD1 or TRBD2 (5 bases each). The CDR3 is made up of 13 amino acids. Germline V gene sequence: CDR1 ENHRY, CDR2 SYGVKD. The ends were cut back, 10 bases at V and 0 bases at J, with 13 bases in the middle. CDR3 sequence (DNA): TGTGCCACAGCCGGGACGCCCTCCTACGAGCAGTACTTC. This codes for CATAGTPSYEQYF.

As to this clonotype: Because it lacks the conserved phenylalanine or tryptophan at the end, this CDR3 is likely a read error. The genes are TRBV28 and TRBJ1-5; D gene unclear. The length of the CDR3 is 14 residues. Trimming shortened V by 6 bases and J by 7 bases, and 16 bases separated the two germline ends. Germline V lookup: CDR1 MDHEN, CDR2 SYDVKM. In DNA form, the CDR3 reads TGTGCCAGCAGCCCCCAAAGAGGGCGGCAGCCCCAGCATCTT. Translating gives CASSPQRGRQPQHL.

The CDR3: CASGTGVGNTIYF. The CDR3 coding sequence is TGTGCCAGTGGGACAGGGGTAGGAAACACCATATATTTT. V is TRBV19 and J is TRBJ1-3, with TRBD1 matching 10 bases. CDR1 and CDR2 (germline): LNHDA, SQIVND (reference sequence). Trimming removed 8 bases from V and 4 bases from J; junction bases left unmatched: 2. CDR3 size: 13 residues.

The sample holds a few counts of this clonotype. This chain joins TRBV12-3 or TRBV12-4 and TRBJ1-3; D is undetermined. V was pared by 7 bases and J by 4 bases, with 5 bases between. The CDR3 runs 11 residues. CDR3 sequence reads: CASNFGNTIYF. CDR3 nucleotides: TGTGCCAGCAATTTCGGAAACACCATATATTTT.